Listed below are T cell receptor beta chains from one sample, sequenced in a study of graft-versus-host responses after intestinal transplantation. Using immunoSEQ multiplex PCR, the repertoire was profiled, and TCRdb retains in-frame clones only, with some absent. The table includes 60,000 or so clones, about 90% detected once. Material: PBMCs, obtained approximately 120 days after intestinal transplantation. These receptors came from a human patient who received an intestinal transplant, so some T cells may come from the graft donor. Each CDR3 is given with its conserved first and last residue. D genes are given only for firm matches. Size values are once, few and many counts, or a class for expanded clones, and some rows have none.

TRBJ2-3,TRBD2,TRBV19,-,CASSTGLAGGTDTQYF,TGTGCCAGTAGTACCGGACTAGCGGGTGGCACAGATACGCAGTATTTT
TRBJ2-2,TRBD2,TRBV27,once,CASSPLGLAGDGELFF,TGTGCCAGCAGTCCACTGGGACTAGCGGGCGACGGGGAGCTGTTTTTT
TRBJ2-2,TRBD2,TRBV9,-,CASSPGLAGGPNTGELFF,TGTGCCAGCAGCCCGGGACTAGCGGGAGGGCCCAACACCGGGGAGCTGTTTTTT
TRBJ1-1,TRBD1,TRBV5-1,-,CASSLAGGEAFF,TGCGCCAGCAGCTTGGCAGGGGGAGAAGCTTTCTTT
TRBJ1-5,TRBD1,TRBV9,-,CASSSTGQTFGNQPQHF,TGTGCCAGCAGCTCAACGGGACAGACTTTCGGCAATCAGCCCCAGCATTTT
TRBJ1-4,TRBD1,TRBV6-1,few,CASSDGGQGVEKLFF,TGTGCCAGCAGCGACGGGGGACAGGGGGTGGAAAAACTGTTTTTT
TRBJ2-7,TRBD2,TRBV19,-,CASSIGGGRVLEQYF,TGTGCCAGTAGTATAGGAGGCGGGAGGGTTTTGGAGCAGTACTTC
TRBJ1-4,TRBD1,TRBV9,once,CASSPHGQGTNEKLFF,TGTGCCAGCAGCCCACACGGACAGGGGACTAATGAAAAACTGTTTTTT
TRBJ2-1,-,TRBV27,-,CASSILAMSSYNEQFF,TGTGCCAGCAGTATCCTAGCGATGAGCTCCTACAATGAGCAGTTCTTC
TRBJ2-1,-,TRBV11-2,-,CASSLRPTGHNEQFF,TGTGCCAGCAGCTTAAGGCCTACTGGACACAATGAGCAGTTCTTC
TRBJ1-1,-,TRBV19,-,CASIETPLGGAFF,TGTGCCAGTATCGAGACACCCCTTGGCGGAGCTTTCTTT
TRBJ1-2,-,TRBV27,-,CASSRGTSPNYGYTF,TGTGCCAGCAGCCGCGGGACAAGCCCTAACTATGGCTACACCTTC
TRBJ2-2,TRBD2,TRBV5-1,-,CASSLLTSGRANTGELFF,TGCGCCAGCAGCTTGCTGACTAGCGGGAGGGCGAACACCGGGGAGCTGTTTTTT
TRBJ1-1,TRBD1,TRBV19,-,CASSTDRVYVNTEAFF,TGTGCCAGTAGTACAGACAGGGTTTATGTGAACACTGAAGCTTTCTTT
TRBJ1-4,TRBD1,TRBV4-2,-,CASSHSPGGAEKLFF,TGTGCCAGCAGCCATTCCCCAGGGGGCGCGGAAAAACTGTTTTTT
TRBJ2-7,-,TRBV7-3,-,CASSLYVGSEQYF,TGTGCCAGCAGCCTCTACGTGGGAAGCGAGCAGTACTTC
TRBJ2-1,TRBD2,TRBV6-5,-,CASSGRRDLYNEQFF,TGTGCCAGCAGCGGGAGGCGGGACCTCTACAATGAGCAGTTCTTC
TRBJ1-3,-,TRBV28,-,CASSLRGAIGNTIYF,TGTGCCAGCAGTTTAAGGGGGGCTATCGGAAACACCATATATTTT
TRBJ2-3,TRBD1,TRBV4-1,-,CASSQVATGYQYF,TGCGCCAGCAGCCAAGTGGCGACAGGGTATCAGTATTTT
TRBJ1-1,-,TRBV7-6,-,CASSAQLNTEAFF,TGTGCCAGCAGCGCGCAGCTGAACACTGAAGCTTTCTTT
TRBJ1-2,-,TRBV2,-,CASSDNRDIYGYTF,TGTGCCAGCAGTGATAACAGGGACATCTATGGCTACACCTTC
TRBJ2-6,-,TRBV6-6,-,CASSYGSGANVLTF,TGTGCCAGCAGTTACGGCTCTGGGGCCAACGTCCTGACTTTC
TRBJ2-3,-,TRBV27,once,CASSLSVGTDTQYF,TGTGCCAGCAGTTTATCGGTGGGTACAGATACGCAGTATTTT
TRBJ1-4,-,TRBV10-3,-,CAISESPGYEKLFF,TGTGCCATCAGTGAGTCGCCAGGGTATGAAAAACTGTTTTTT
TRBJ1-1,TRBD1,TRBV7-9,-,CASSSTGTGGPEAFF,TGTGCCAGCAGCTCTACCGGGACAGGGGGACCTGAAGCTTTCTTT
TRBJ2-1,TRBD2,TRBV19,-,CASSIGGGEIYNEQFF,TGTGCCAGTAGTATAGGCGGGGGGGAGATCTACAATGAGCAGTTCTTC
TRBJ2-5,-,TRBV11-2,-,CASSHLRETQYF,TGTGCCAGCAGTCATCTCCGTGAGACCCAGTACTTC
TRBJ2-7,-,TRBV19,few,CASSISGYEQYF,TGTGCCAGTAGTATCTCCGGCTACGAGCAGTACTTC
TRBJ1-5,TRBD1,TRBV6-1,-,CASSTGDNQPQHF,TGTGCCAGCTCTACAGGGGACAATCAGCCCCAGCATTTT
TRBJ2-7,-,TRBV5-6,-,CASRAGTLLYEQYF,TGTGCCAGCAGGGCCGGGACTCTTCTCTACGAGCAGTACTTC
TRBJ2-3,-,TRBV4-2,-,CASSQVPTRATDTQYF,TGTGCCAGCAGCCAAGTTCCTACCCGGGCGACAGATACGCAGTATTTT
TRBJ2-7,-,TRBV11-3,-,CASSPRWAPSYEQYF,TGTGCCAGCAGCCCCCGGTGGGCCCCCTCCTACGAGCAGTACTTC
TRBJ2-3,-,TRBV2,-,CASSELDTDTQYF,TGTGCCAGCAGTGAACTAGACACAGATACGCAGTATTTT
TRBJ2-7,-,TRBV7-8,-,CASSDRYEQYF,TGTGCCAGCAGCGACAGGTACGAGCAGTACTTC
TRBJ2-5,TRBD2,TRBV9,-,CASSPRTSGRARETQYF,TGTGCCAGCAGCCCCCGGACTAGCGGGAGGGCGAGAGAGACCCAGTACTTC
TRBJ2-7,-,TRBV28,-,CASSFPRGASYEQYF,TGTGCCAGCAGTTTCCCCCGGGGTGCCTCCTACGAGCAGTACTTC
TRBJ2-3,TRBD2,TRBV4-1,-,CASSLLRESPDTQYF,TGCGCCAGCAGCCTCTTGCGGGAGTCTCCAGATACGCAGTATTTT
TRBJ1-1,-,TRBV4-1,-,CASSLVDGLNTEAFF,TGCGCCAGCAGCCTAGTGGACGGACTGAACACTGAAGCTTTCTTT
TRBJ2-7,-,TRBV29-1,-,CSVSRGAEIYEQYF,TGCAGCGTGTCAAGGGGGGCTGAGATCTACGAGCAGTACTTC
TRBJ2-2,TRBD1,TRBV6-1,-,CASRKTGTGELFF,TGTGCCAGCAGGAAGACAGGGACCGGGGAGCTGTTTTTT
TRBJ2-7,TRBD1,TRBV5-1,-,CASSRITPQGAGEQYF,TGCGCCAGCAGCCGGATTACGCCACAGGGGGCGGGCGAGCAGTACTTC